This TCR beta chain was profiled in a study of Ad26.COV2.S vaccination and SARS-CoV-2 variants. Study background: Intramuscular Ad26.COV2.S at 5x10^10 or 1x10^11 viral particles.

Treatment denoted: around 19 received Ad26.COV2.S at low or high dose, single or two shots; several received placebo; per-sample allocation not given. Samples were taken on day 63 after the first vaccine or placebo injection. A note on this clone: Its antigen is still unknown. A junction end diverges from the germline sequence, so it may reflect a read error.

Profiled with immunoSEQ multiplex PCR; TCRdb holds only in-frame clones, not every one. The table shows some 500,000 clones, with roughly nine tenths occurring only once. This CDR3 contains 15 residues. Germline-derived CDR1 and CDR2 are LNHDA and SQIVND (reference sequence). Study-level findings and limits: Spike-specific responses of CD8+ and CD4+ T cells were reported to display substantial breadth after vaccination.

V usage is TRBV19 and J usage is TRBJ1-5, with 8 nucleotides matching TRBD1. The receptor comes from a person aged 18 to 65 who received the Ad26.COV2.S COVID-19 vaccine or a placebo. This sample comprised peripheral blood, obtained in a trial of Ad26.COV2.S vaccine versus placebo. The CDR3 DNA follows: TGCGCCTCCGCCAGGGGGCTTTATAGCAATCAGCCCCAGCATTTT. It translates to CASARGLYSNQPQHF.